This TCR beta chain was identified during a study of OX40 agonist ivuxolimab in advanced cancers. Study background: The dose-escalation group included hepatocellular carcinoma, melanoma, renal cell carcinoma and head and neck cancer.

This clone was recorded once. Its specificity is unknown. Generated by immunoSEQ multiplex PCR, the TCRdb table keeps only in-frame clones and is missing some. The sample yields under 200,000 clones, 90% to 95% seen once. Study-wide results and limits: At 0.1 to 3.0 mg/kg and by week 6, clonal expansion occurred in CD4+ and CD8+ blood T cells.

Germline CDR1 reads SGHNT; CDR2 reads YENEEA. CDR3 length equals 16 residues. The V end was cut by 1 base, the J end by 6 bases, with 17 bases between. The receptor was isolated from an adult with an advanced solid tumor such as melanoma, head and neck, liver or kidney cancer. The J gene is TRBJ2-3, the V gene TRBV11-3; tentative D call: TRBD2 (6 bases). Material: CD4+ or CD8+ T cells sorted from blood, obtained in a trial of the OX40 agonist ivuxolimab. The CDR3 bases are TGTGCCAGCAGCTTAGTGGTTAGCGGAGGGGTGGATACGCAGTATTTT. This encodes CASSLVVSGGVDTQYF.